This entry describes one T cell receptor beta chain. The V and J ends lost 3 bases and 4 bases respectively, with 10 bases between them. Germline CDR1 is LNHDA and CDR2 is SQIVND (reference sequence). The CDR3 sequence is 13 residues long. The data are from a study of sequential checkpoint blockade in melanoma. On the study more broadly: After both sequences, patients received maintenance nivolumab.

Treatment given: randomized to nivolumab then ipilimumab (arm A) or the reverse (arm B). Sorted cells were live CD3+CD8+, lacking CD19 and CD56, from PBMCs. The table came from immunoSEQ multiplex PCR; TCRdb's copy has only in-frame clones and leaves some out. Of about 19,000 clones in the sample, 80% to 90% were seen once. Source: CD8+ T cells sorted from blood (inferred from file names), taken from a patient given nivolumab and ipilimumab in sequence. The receptor comes from a human donor with melanoma. The chain combines TRBV19 with TRBJ2-7; possible D gene TRBD2, 6 bases. CDR3 sequence (DNA): TGTGCCAGTAGTATCTCTAGCGAATACGAGCAGTACTTC. Protein: CASSISSEYEQYF.